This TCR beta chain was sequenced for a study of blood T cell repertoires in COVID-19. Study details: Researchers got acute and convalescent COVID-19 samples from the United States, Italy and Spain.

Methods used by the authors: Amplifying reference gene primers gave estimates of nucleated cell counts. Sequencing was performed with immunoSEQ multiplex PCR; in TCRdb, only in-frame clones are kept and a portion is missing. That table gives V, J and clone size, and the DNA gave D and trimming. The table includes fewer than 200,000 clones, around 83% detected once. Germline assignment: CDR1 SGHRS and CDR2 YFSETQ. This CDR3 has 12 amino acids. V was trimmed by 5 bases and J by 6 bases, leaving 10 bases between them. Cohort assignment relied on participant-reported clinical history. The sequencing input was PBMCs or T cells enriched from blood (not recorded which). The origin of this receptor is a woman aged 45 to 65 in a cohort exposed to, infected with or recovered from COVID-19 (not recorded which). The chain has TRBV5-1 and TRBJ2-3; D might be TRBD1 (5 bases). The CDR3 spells CASSEQVDTQYF. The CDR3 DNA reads TGCGCCAGCAGTGAACAGGTCGATACGCAGTATTTT.